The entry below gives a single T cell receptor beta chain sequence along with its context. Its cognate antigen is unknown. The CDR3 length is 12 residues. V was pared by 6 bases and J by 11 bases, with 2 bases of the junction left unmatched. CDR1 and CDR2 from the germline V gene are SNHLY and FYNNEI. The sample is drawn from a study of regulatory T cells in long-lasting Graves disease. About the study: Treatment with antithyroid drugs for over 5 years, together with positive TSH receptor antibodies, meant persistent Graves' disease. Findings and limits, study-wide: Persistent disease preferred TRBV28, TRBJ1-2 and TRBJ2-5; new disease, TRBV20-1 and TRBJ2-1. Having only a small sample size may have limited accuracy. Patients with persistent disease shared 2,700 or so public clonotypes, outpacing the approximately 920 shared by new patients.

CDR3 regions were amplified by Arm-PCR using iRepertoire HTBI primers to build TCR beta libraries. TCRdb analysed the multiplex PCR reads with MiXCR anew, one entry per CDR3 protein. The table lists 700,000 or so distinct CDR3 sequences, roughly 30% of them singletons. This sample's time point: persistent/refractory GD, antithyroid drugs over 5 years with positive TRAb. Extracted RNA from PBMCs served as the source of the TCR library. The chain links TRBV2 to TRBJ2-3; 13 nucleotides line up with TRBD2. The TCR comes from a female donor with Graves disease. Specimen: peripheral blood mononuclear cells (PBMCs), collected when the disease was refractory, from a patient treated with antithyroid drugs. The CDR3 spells CASRGLAGLQYF. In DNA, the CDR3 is TGTGCCAGCAGGGGACTAGCGGGGTTGCAGTATTTT.